A selection of T cell receptor beta chains follows, all from one sample in a study of T cells after yellow fever vaccination. From the 5' RACE reads, TCRdb called clonotypes with MiXCR, one entry per CDR3 protein. The table lists roughly 520,000 distinct CDR3 sequences, about a fifth of them singletons. The sample here was PBMCs, taken roughly 20 days after the first yellow fever vaccination. The receptors shown here come from a man younger than 30 who received the YFV17D yellow fever vaccine. Each CDR3 is given with its conserved first and last residue.

>TRBV4-3|TRBJ1-1
CASSQAGGVNTEAFF
>TRBV13|TRBJ2-1
CASSLQLGTGTYNEQFF
>TRBV6-1|TRBJ1-6
CASSTGQFRAYNSPLHF
>TRBV6-1|TRBJ2-4
CASGRDRKNIQYF
>TRBV5-1|TRBJ2-7
CASSLGEGERTYEQYF
>TRBV4-2|TRBJ1-1
CASSQPGGGAEAFF
>TRBV9|TRBJ1-4
CASSAGHTGGGKLFF
>TRBV7-3|TRBJ2-2
CASSSLETGELFF
>TRBV12-3/TRBV12-4|TRBJ2-1
CASSTGTGGDNEQFF
>TRBV28|TRBJ1-3
CASRLTGSLGGSAIYF
>TRBV12-3/TRBV12-4|TRBJ1-2
CASSFQGLGYTF